This T cell receptor beta chain comes out of a study of T cells in Graves' hyperthyroidism and ophthalmopathy. TCR beta CDR3 region amplification was performed from RNA transcripts. The primer set for the first-round RT-PCR of the TCR CDR3 was HTBI. TCRdb reanalysed the multiplex PCR reads using MiXCR and keeps one entry per CDR3 protein. This sample yields about 98,000 distinct CDR3 sequences, of which 35% to 45% are seen a single time; about 10% belongs to the top ten. This CDR3 region has 13 residues. The germline V gene has CDR1 SGHTA and CDR2 FQGNSA. V dropped 5 bases and J dropped 4 bases, with 11 bases sitting between them. This clonotype was observed a handful of times. No antigen is known for it. Patients with uncontrolled infections, other autoimmune diseases, pregnancy or lactation were excluded. On the basis of clinical symptoms, serum thyroxine and TRAb, thyroid ultrasound and orbital computed tomography, diagnoses were made.

Study findings and constraints: Most thyroid clonotypes with frequency above 0.001 were detected in blood.

The genes are TRBV7-2 and TRBJ1-1; no reliable D call. Sequencing input: peripheral blood or thyroid tissue (not recorded which). This clonotype originated in a woman in her thirties with Graves' hyperthyroidism. The CDR3 region has the DNA TGTGCCAGCAGCCAGCTCAGGTTCACTGAAGCTTTCTTT. This translates into CASSQLRFTEAFF.